The 22 T cell receptor beta chains given below trace back to one sample, sequenced in a study of cytomegalovirus exposure and HLA in healthy donors. Using immunoSEQ multiplex PCR, the repertoire was profiled, and TCRdb retains in-frame clones only, with some absent. The table lists about 98,000 clones, approximately 95% of them singletons, with roughly 0.9% in the top ten. Input material: PBMCs. The receptors were sampled from a woman aged 18-29 years in good health and CMV-seronegative.

This sequence joins TRBV7-9 and TRBJ1-1; D is unclear. V shed 3 bases and J shed 2 bases, with 7 bases lying between them. Looked up from germline, CDR1 is SEHNR and CDR2 is FQNEAQ (reference sequence). The CDR3 loop spans 13 amino acids. The CDR3 spells CASSFLLNTEAFF. DNA of the CDR3: TGTGCCAGCAGCTTTTTGTTAAACACTGAAGCTTTCTTT.

The rearrangement joins TRBV7-9 to TRBJ2-5; TRBD1 might be the D (6 bases). This CDR3 has 13 amino acids. Trimming cost V 5 bases and J 5 bases, with 12 bases left between them. CDR1 is SEHNR and CDR2 is FQNEAQ in the germline V gene (reference sequence). CDR3 sequence reads: CASSAQGAETQYF. The CDR3 nucleotides read TGTGCCAGCAGCGCACAGGGAGCGGAGACCCAGTACTTC.

The gene calls are TRBV30 and TRBJ2-7; TRBD1 agrees at 10 bases. The CDR3 length is 15 residues. Looked up from germline, CDR1 is GTSNPN and CDR2 is SVGIG (reference sequence). V lost 4 bases to trimming and J lost 5 bases; unmatched junction nucleotides: 11. This CDR3 reads CAWTYPRTGGHEQYF. The DNA for the CDR3 is TGTGCCTGGACCTACCCTCGGACAGGGGGGCACGAGCAGTACTTC.

The chain carries TRBV2 and TRBJ2-2; D is perhaps TRBD2 (6 bases). V lost 5 bases and J lost 7, with 17 bases in between. The CDR3 extends over 15 amino acids. The germline V gene encodes CDR1 SNHLY and CDR2 FYNNEI. This CDR3 reads CASSPAGYESGELFF. CDR3 in DNA: TGTGCCAGCAGTCCGGCGGGGTACGAGAGCGGGGAGCTGTTTTTT.

This rearrangement joins TRBV5-4 to TRBJ2-7; weak D call: TRBD1 (6 bases). This CDR3 comprises 15 residues. The germline V gene encodes CDR1 SGHNT and CDR2 YYREEE (reference sequence). Trimming left V 2 bases short and J 7 bases short, with 19 bases between. In DNA form, the CDR3 reads TGTGCCAGCAGCTTTTTCAGGGGTCCCCCTCTTGAGCAGTACTTC. It specifies CASSFFRGPPLEQYF.

The CDR3 protein is CASSPPGTGPLGYTF. The DNA of the CDR3 is TGTGCCAGCAGCCCCCCCGGGACAGGTCCTCTCGGCTACACCTTC. The chain carries TRBV5-6 and TRBJ1-2; 8 positions agree with TRBD1. Germline-derived CDR1 and CDR2 are SGHDT and YYEEEE. The ends lost 4 bases at V and 8 bases at J; junction bases unmatched: 13. The CDR3 extends over 15 amino acids.

This chain links TRBV5-1 with TRBJ1-2; tentative D call: TRBD1 (6 bases). The CDR3 is made up of 13 amino acids. CDR1 and CDR2 (germline): SGHRS, YFSETQ. V was trimmed by 0 bases and J by 8 bases, leaving 11 bases between them. CDR3 bases: TGCGCCAGCAGCTTGGGGTACAGGGAGGGCTACACCTTC. Translated: CASSLGYREGYTF.

This rearrangement joins TRBV19 to TRBJ1-1; 12 nucleotides line up with TRBD1. Trimming cost V 8 bases and J 4 bases; bases outside gene matches: 8. CDR1 is LNHDA and CDR2 is SQIVND in the germline V gene (reference sequence). The CDR3 spans 15 residues. This CDR3 reads CASGDRGRLGTEAFF. The CDR3 DNA follows: TGTGCCAGTGGGGACAGGGGGCGGTTGGGCACTGAAGCTTTCTTT.

This chain links TRBV4-1 with TRBJ1-2, with 8 bases identical to TRBD1. This CDR3 region has 15 residues. Germline assignment: CDR1 MGHRA and CDR2 YSYEKL. The junction had 16 bases not matched to a gene; V was cut back by 8 bases and J by 8 bases. The CDR3: CASGPTDREEVGYTF. CDR3 nucleotide sequence: TGCGCCAGCGGCCCGACGGACAGGGAGGAGGTCGGCTACACCTTC.

The genes are TRBV28 and TRBJ2-5; 7 positions agree with TRBD1. This CDR3 has 15 amino acids. The ends lost 6 bases at V and 5 bases at J; junction bases unmatched: 12. Germline V CDR1 and CDR2: MDHEN, SYDVKM. CDR3 sequence reads: CASSWGTVGLETQYF. In DNA form, the CDR3 reads TGTGCCAGCAGCTGGGGGACAGTTGGACTGGAGACCCAGTACTTC. The full variable domain, its missing parts supplied by reference TRBV28 and TRBJ2-5, is DVKVTQSSRYLVKRTGEKVFLECVQDMDHENMFWYRQDPGLGLRLIYFSYDVKMKEKGDIPEGYSVSREKKERFSLILESASTNQTSMYLCASSWGTVGLETQYFGPGTRLLVL.

V usage is TRBV15 and J usage is TRBJ1-4, with 7 bases aligning to TRBD1. The CDR3 has 13 amino acids. V was pared by 7 bases and J by 8 bases, with 7 bases of the junction left unmatched. Looked up from germline, CDR1 is LNHNV and CDR2 is YYDKDF (reference sequence). Here the CDR3 reads CATNYRGREKLFF. The CDR3 DNA reads as TGTGCCACCAATTACAGGGGAAGGGAAAAACTGTTTTTT.

This clone was counted once. The chain combines TRBV2 with TRBJ1-4; 7 positions match TRBD1. The CDR3 totals 17 residues. With V trimmed by 4 bases and J by 0 bases, 8 bases remained unmatched. CDR1 and CDR2 from the germline V gene are SNHLY and FYNNEI. The CDR3 protein is CASSGHPGQTTNEKLFF. CDR3 DNA: TGTGCCAGCAGTGGTCATCCGGGACAGACAACTAATGAAAAACTGTTTTTT.

This clone was recorded only once. The rearrangement joins TRBV27 to TRBJ1-1; no clear D gene. Germline loops: CDR1 MNHEY, CDR2 SMNVEV (reference sequence). Trimming left V 2 bases short and J 1 base short, with 11 bases between. The CDR3 covers 15 residues. This CDR3 is CASSLGRDRNTEAFF. Here the CDR3 DNA reads TGTGCCAGCAGTTTAGGGAGAGATAGGAACACTGAAGCTTTCTTT.

J is TRBJ2-3 and V is TRBV6-4; D is perhaps TRBD1 (5 bases). The germline V and J ends were trimmed by 3 bases and 0 bases, with 10 bases remaining between them. Germline loops: CDR1 MRHNA, CDR2 SNTAGT. CDR3 size: 15 residues. CDR3 sequence reads: CASSDGASSTDTQYF. CDR3 DNA: TGTGCCAGCAGTGATGGGGCATCTAGCACAGATACGCAGTATTTT.

CDR3 bases: TGTGCCAGCAGCTTAGTAGGGGGCTATGAGCAGTTCTTC. Amino acids: CASSLVGGYEQFF. V is TRBV7-2 and J is TRBJ2-1, with 7 bases matching TRBD1. This CDR3 is 13 amino acids long. Germline values: CDR1 SGHTA, CDR2 FQGNSA. Trimming removed 1 base from V and 8 bases from J; junction bases left unmatched: 2.

The chain joins TRBV5-1 to TRBJ1-2; the match to TRBD1 covers 8 bases. The CDR3 spans 15 residues. Trimming cost V 3 bases and J 5 bases; bases outside gene matches: 9. Per the germline V gene, CDR1 is SGHRS and CDR2 is YFSETQ. DNA for the CDR3: TGCGCCAGCAGCTCCTCGACAGGGGATGGTTATGGCTACACCTTC. Protein product: CASSSSTGDGYGYTF.

This clone was seen once. The chain is built from TRBV19 and TRBJ1-5; maybe TRBD1 (6 bases). Germline V gene data show CDR1 as LNHDA and CDR2 as SQIVND (reference sequence). This CDR3 is built from 17 residues. V shed 1 base and J shed 0 bases, with 13 bases lying between them. The CDR3 DNA reads as TGTGCCAGTAGTATAGGCCAGGGGCCCTATAGCAATCAGCCCCAGCATTTT. It translates to CASSIGQGPYSNQPQHF.

The J gene is TRBJ2-2, the V gene TRBV9, with 7 bases fitting TRBD2. V gave up 4 bases and J gave up 2 bases; unmatched junction bases: 11. The germline CDR1 and CDR2 sequences are SGDLS and YYNGEE. The CDR3 length is 17 residues. CDR3 in amino acids: CASSPSGGTPNTGELFF. The CDR3 region has the DNA TGTGCCAGCAGCCCCTCGGGAGGAACCCCAAACACCGGGGAGCTGTTTTTT.

The chain couples TRBV2 to TRBJ2-5; 7 bases fit TRBD2. This CDR3 spans 15 amino acids. V trimming: 4 bases; J trimming: 2 bases; junction bases outside the gene matches: 7. Germline V lookup: CDR1 SNHLY, CDR2 FYNNEI. The CDR3 DNA sequence: TGTGCCAGCAGTGGCCAGCGAGCGGGGCAAGAGACCCAGTACTTC. This gives the protein CASSGQRAGQETQYF.

The chain combines TRBV6-1 with TRBJ1-2, with 10 bases lining up with TRBD1. CDR1 is MNHNS, CDR2 SASEGT, per germline. This CDR3 contains 14 residues. Unmatched junction bases numbered 5, after V lost 4 bases and J lost 6 bases. CDR3 DNA sequence: TGTGCCAGCAGTGGACAGGGGGCGAGGCATGGCTACACCTTC. Protein product: CASSGQGARHGYTF.

The chain has TRBV6-6 and TRBJ2-3; maybe TRBD2 (5 bases). Looked up from germline, CDR1 is MNHNY and CDR2 is SVGAGI (reference sequence). V shed 0 bases and J shed 3 bases, with 7 bases lying between them. This CDR3 is built from 14 residues. The CDR3 is CASSYSRGTDTQYF. For the CDR3, the DNA is TGTGCCAGCAGTTACTCTCGGGGTACAGATACGCAGTATTTT.

The gene calls are TRBV12-5 and TRBJ2-5; D may be TRBD1 (5 bases). CDR3 length: 13 amino acids. The ends were cut back, 7 bases at V and 2 bases at J, with 11 bases in the middle. The V gene's germline CDR1 is LGHNT and CDR2 FRNRAP. The CDR3 DNA follows: TGTGCTAGTGCCTTTAGACAGCAAGAGACCCAGTACTTC. This gives the protein CASAFRQQETQYF.